The entry that follows covers one TCR beta chain sequence. Germline CDR1 SGDLS, CDR2 YYNGEE. The ends lost 4 bases at V and 1 base at J; junction bases unmatched: 7. The length of the CDR3 is 18 residues. The data were obtained in a study of beta chain features in type 1 diabetes. Of the isolated RNA, all was reverse transcribed, and so the sequenced material was expressed TCRB transcripts. This table comes from immunoSEQ multiplex PCR, and its TCRdb copy is limited to in-frame clones, with some not included. The sample holds 300,000 to 450,000 clones, around 20% seen once. The sequence came from a woman younger than 30 in good health. The rearrangement uses TRBV9 and TRBJ2-3; 15 bases line up with TRBD2. Sequencing was done on a sample of naive CD4+ T cells from blood. CDR3 nucleotide sequence: TGTGCCAGCAGCTGGGGACTAGCGGGGGGCTCTGGCACAGATACGCAGTATTTT. As protein: CASSWGLAGGSGTDTQYF.